These 16 T cell receptor beta chains came from one sample sequenced in a study of blood T cell repertoires in COVID-19. Clones were sequenced by immunoSEQ multiplex PCR, and TCRdb holds only the in-frame ones, with some missing. The profile shows about 29,000 clones, roughly 84% of them singletons. Sample: peripheral blood. The receptors originated from a man aged 80 or over with active COVID-19.

Judged by abundance, this clone is medium-sized (0.01 to 0.1%). The chain has TRBV3-1 (or the pseudogene TRBV3-2) and TRBJ1-5, with D uncertain. The CDR3 is 15 amino acids. V was pared by 1 base and J by 3 bases, with 10 bases between. The germline gives CDR1 LGHDT, CDR2 YNNKEL (reference sequence). The DNA of the CDR3 is TGTGCCAGCAGCCAAGGTCTCCGAGACAATCAGCCCCAGCATTTT. Translated: CASSQGLRDNQPQHF.

The J gene is TRBJ2-5, the V gene TRBV7-2; TRBD2 matches 10 bases. Germline CDR1 and CDR2: SGHTA and FQGNSA. CDR3 length: 15 residues. V lost 1 base and J lost 2; bases outside the gene matches: 1. The CDR3 region is CASSLGSGGQETQYF. CDR3 coding DNA: TGTGCCAGCAGCTTAGGTAGCGGGGGGCAAGAGACCCAGTACTTC. The full variable domain, its missing parts supplied by reference TRBV7-2 and TRBJ2-5, is GAGVSQSPSNKVTEKGKDVELRCDPISGHTALYWYRQSLGQGLEFLIYFQGNSAPDKSGLPSDRFSAERTGGSVSTLTIQRTQQEDSAVYLCASSLGSGGQETQYFGPGTRLLVL.

This clone appeared a single time. In nucleotides, the CDR3 is TGTGCCAGTAGTTCCGGGACAGTGGTGGGTCGTCGGAATTCACCCCTCCACTTT. Its protein product is CASSSGTVVGRRNSPLHF. This sequence joins TRBV19 and TRBJ1-6; 7 positions match TRBD1. V shed 5 bases, J shed 7 bases, and the junction held 17 bases outside the gene matches. The CDR3 totals 18 residues. Germline loops: CDR1 LNHDA, CDR2 SQIVND (reference sequence).

The chain carries TRBV2 and TRBJ2-1; D might be TRBD2 (5 bases). Germline CDR1 reads SNHLY; CDR2 reads FYNNEI. There are 12 residues in the CDR3. V dropped 2 bases and J dropped 14 bases, with 13 bases sitting between them. CDR3: CASSENGEMEFF. CDR3 in DNA: TGTGCCAGCAGTGAAAACGGGGAAATGGAGTTCTTC.

CDR3 region: CASTSAGTENTEAFF. The CDR3 DNA reads TGTGCCAGCACCTCCGCCGGGACAGAGAACACTGAAGCTTTCTTT. The chain couples TRBV21-1 to TRBJ1-1; TRBD1 is the table's D call and was not checked against the DNA. TRBV21-1 is termed a pseudogene. The CDR3 has 15 amino acids.

The chain employs TRBV7-2 and TRBJ2-7, with 9 bases that match TRBD2. The germline gives CDR1 SGHTA, CDR2 FQGNSA. CDR3 length equals 15 residues. Germline trimming cut 4 bases from V and 4 bases from J; bases unmatched to any gene: 8. The CDR3 coding sequence is TGTGCCAGCAGCTCACTAGCGGGCGGAGCATACGAGCAGTACTTC. Amino acid sequence: CASSSLAGGAYEQYF. Full variable domain (missing parts from reference TRBV7-2 and TRBJ2-7): GAGVSQSPSNKVTEKGKDVELRCDPISGHTALYWYRQSLGQGLEFLIYFQGNSAPDKSGLPSDRFSAERTGGSVSTLTIQRTQQEDSAVYLCASSSLAGGAYEQYFGPGTRLTVT.

This rearrangement joins TRBV11-3 to TRBJ2-1; D is possibly TRBD1 (5 bases). Germline V CDR1 and CDR2: SGHNT, YENEEA. The CDR3 contains 15 residues. V lost 1 base, J lost 2 bases, and 9 bases lay in between. DNA for the CDR3: TGTGCCAGCAGCTTAGGACAAGGGGCCTACAATGAGCAGTTCTTC. Amino acid sequence: CASSLGQGAYNEQFF.

The table lists this clone with a few counts. The rearrangement joins TRBV5-1 to TRBJ2-3; D gene uncertain. The CDR3 has 14 residues. Germline CDR1 SGHRS, CDR2 YFSETQ. V was pared by 0 bases and J by 2 bases, with 7 bases between. CDR3 protein: CASSLGQDTDTQYF. For the CDR3, the DNA is TGCGCCAGCAGCTTGGGGCAGGACACAGATACGCAGTATTTT.

The rearrangement joins TRBV4-1 to TRBJ1-2, with D possibly being TRBD1 (6 bases). Germline V CDR1 and CDR2: MGHRA, YSYEKL. The length of the CDR3 is 15 residues. V lost 2 bases to trimming and J lost 1 base, with 11 bases between them. CDR3 DNA sequence: TGCGCCAGCAGCCAACCAGGGGCTGGTAACTATGGCTACACCTTC. Protein: CASSQPGAGNYGYTF.

The count of this clone is one. The chain employs TRBV5-1 and TRBJ2-1; possibly TRBD2 for D (5 bases). Between the trimmed V and J ends, which lost 0 bases and 3 bases, there was a span of 10 bases. The CDR3 is made up of 15 amino acids. Germline values: CDR1 SGHRS, CDR2 YFSETQ. CDR3 DNA sequence: TGCGCCAGCAGCTTGGTGGGAGAAATCTACAATGAGCAGTTCTTC. Translated: CASSLVGEIYNEQFF.

Written as DNA, the CDR3 is TGTGCCAGCAGCGTAGTTGAAGGACAGGGTAACTATGGCTACACCTTC. This translates into CASSVVEGQGNYGYTF. The chain employs TRBV9 and TRBJ1-2; 8 bases are shared with TRBD1. V was clipped by 0 bases and J by 1 base; unmatched bases: 5. CDR3 length: 16 amino acids. Germline V lookup: CDR1 SGDLS, CDR2 YYNGEE. Supplemented by reference TRBV9 and TRBJ1-2, the full variable domain reads DSGVTQTPKHLITATGQRVTLRCSPRSGDLSVYWYQQSLDQGLQFLIQYYNGEERAKGNILERFSAQQFPDLHSELNLSSLELGDSALYFCASSVVEGQGNYGYTFGSGTRLTVV.

This sequence joins TRBV24-1 and TRBJ2-2, with 11 bases identical to TRBD1. V lost 6 bases and J lost 8; bases outside the gene matches: 16. Per the germline V gene, CDR1 is KGHDR and CDR2 is SFDVKD. The CDR3 has 18 amino acids. The CDR3 coding sequence is TGTGCCACCAGTAGCTCAAGTGGCGGACAGGGGGCAACGGGGGAGCTGTTTTTT. Protein sequence: CATSSSSGGQGATGELFF.

The chain uses TRBV2 and TRBJ2-7, with D possibly matching TRBD2 (6 bases). CDR1 is SNHLY, CDR2 FYNNEI, per germline. The V gene lost 7 bases and the J gene lost 9 bases, with 19 bases spanning the gap. The CDR3 consists of 13 residues. The CDR3 reads CASTIGTGVGQYF. CDR3 coding DNA: TGTGCCAGCACCATAGGGACGGGGGTCGGGCAGTACTTC.

This rearrangement joins TRBV5-6 to TRBJ1-1, with 8 nucleotides matching TRBD1. This CDR3 region has 15 residues. CDR1 SGHDT and CDR2 YYEEEE come from the germline V gene. Unmatched junction bases numbered 5, after V lost 4 bases and J lost 0 bases. The CDR3 here is CASSTWTGMNTEAFF. CDR3 nucleotides: TGTGCCAGCAGCACCTGGACAGGGATGAACACTGAAGCTTTCTTT.

J is TRBJ2-2 and V is TRBV19; a possible D gene is TRBD1 (5 bases). Between the trimmed V and J ends, which lost 1 base and 5 bases, there was a span of 11 bases. The CDR3 is 15 amino acids. Germline V gives CDR1 LNHDA, CDR2 SQIVND (reference sequence). The CDR3 sequence is CASSIAGRVTGELFF. CDR3 DNA sequence: TGTGCCAGTAGTATAGCGGGCAGGGTGACCGGGGAGCTGTTTTTT.

V usage is TRBV9 and J usage is TRBJ2-2, with D unclear. Germline V lookup: CDR1 SGDLS, CDR2 YYNGEE. V was trimmed by 0 bases and J by 6 bases, leaving 3 bases between them. CDR3 length: 12 amino acids. The CDR3 loop reads CASSVVAGELFF. The CDR3 coding sequence is TGTGCCAGCAGCGTAGTCGCCGGGGAGCTGTTTTTT.